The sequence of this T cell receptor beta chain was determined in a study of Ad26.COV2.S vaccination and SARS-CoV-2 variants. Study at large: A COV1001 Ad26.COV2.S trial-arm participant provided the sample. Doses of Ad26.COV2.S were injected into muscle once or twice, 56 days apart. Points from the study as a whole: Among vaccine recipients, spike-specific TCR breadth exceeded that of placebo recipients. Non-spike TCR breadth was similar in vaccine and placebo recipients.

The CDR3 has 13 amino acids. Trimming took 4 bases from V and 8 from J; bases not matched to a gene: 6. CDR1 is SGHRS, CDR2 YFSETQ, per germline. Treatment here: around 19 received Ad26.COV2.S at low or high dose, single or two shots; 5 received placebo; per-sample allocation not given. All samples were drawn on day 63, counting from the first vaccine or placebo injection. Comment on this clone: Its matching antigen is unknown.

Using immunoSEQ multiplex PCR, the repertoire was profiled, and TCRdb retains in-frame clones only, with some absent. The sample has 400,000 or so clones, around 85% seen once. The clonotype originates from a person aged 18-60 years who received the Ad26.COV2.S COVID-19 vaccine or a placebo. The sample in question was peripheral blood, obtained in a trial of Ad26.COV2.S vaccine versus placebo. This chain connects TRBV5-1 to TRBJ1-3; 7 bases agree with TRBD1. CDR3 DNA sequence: TGCGCCAGCAGCGAAGACAGGGTAGACACCATATATTTT. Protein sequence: CASSEDRVDTIYF. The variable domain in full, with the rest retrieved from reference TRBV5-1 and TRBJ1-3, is KAGVTQTPRYLIKTRGQQVTLSCSPISGHRSVSWYQQTPGQGLQFLFEYFSETQRNKGNFPGRFSGRQFSNSRSEMNVSTLELGDSALYLCASSEDRVDTIYFGEGSWLTVV.